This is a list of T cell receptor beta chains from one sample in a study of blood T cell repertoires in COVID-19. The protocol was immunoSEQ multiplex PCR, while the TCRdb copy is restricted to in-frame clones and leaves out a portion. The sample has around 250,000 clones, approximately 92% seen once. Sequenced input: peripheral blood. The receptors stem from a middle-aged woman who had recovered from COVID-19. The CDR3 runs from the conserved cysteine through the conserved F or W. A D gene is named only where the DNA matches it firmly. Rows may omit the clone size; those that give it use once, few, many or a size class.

CASSILDRGSNQPQHF | TRBJ1-5 | TRBD1 | 16 | few | TRBV19
CASSPNWLEQGWNEQFF | TRBJ2-1 | TRBD1 | 17 | NA | TRBV7-9
CASSHRVNTEAFF | TRBJ1-1 | NA | 13 | once | TRBV18
CASSPRGASYGYTF | TRBJ1-2 | NA | 14 | NA | TRBV13
CASSLAPREGDIQYF | TRBJ2-4 | TRBD2 | 15 | NA | TRBV7-8
CASSHLEGGSNQPQHF | TRBJ1-5 | NA | 16 | NA | TRBV21-1
CASRGLAYEQYF | TRBJ2-7 | NA | 12 | NA | TRBV6-5
CASNPTATTGAFF | TRBJ1-1 | NA | 13 | NA | TRBV19
CAWSRGTKLSGELFF | TRBJ2-2 | TRBD2 | 15 | NA | TRBV30
CATSDNDRDGDYGYTF | TRBJ1-2 | TRBD1 | 16 | NA | TRBV24-1
CASSEVGLAFTGELFF | TRBJ2-2 | TRBD2 | 16 | NA | TRBV2
CASSVVGQGFYTQYF | TRBJ2-3 | TRBD1 | 15 | NA | TRBV9
CASTATGLIETQYF | TRBJ2-5 | TRBD2 | 14 | NA | TRBV3-1/TRBV3-2
CASSLMNLRGTDTQYF | TRBJ2-3 | NA | 16 | NA | TRBV7-9
CASSLGAYEGGGYTF | TRBJ1-2 | NA | 15 | NA | TRBV7-2
CASRGTSGRGYEQFF | TRBJ2-1 | TRBD2 | 15 | NA | TRBV2
CASSLSQNFGVQETQYF | TRBJ2-5 | NA | 17 | NA | TRBV5-1
CATSRDREGVNGYTF | TRBJ1-2 | NA | 15 | few | TRBV15
CASSTHPGGNNSPLHF | TRBJ1-6 | NA | 16 | once | TRBV7-9
CASSLREQETQYF | TRBJ2-5 | NA | 13 | once | TRBV7-2
CASSLVGTVYPVEAFF | TRBJ1-1 | TRBD1 | 16 | NA | TRBV18
CASSVNINTGELFF | TRBJ2-2 | NA | 14 | NA | TRBV10-1
CASSPGSSYEQYF | TRBJ2-7 | NA | 13 | NA | TRBV5-5
CSASGGPASGEETQYF | TRBJ2-5 | TRBD2 | 16 | NA | TRBV20-1
CASSFQHLNSPLHF | TRBJ1-6 | NA | 14 | NA | TRBV6-5
CASRPSGANTEAFF | TRBJ1-1 | NA | 14 | few | TRBV6-5
CASSPPGQGGNTIYF | TRBJ1-3 | TRBD1 | 15 | NA | TRBV9
CASSLGGPTDTQYF | TRBJ2-3 | NA | 14 | NA | TRBV5-5
CASRLDPSSYNSPLHF | TRBJ1-6 | NA | 16 | NA | TRBV12-2
CAWSVAGDGQPYF | TRBJ2-7 | NA | 13 | NA | TRBV30
CASRILQGRAFF | TRBJ1-1 | NA | 12 | NA | TRBV28
CASSQGDNEQFF | TRBJ2-1 | NA | 12 | NA | TRBV3-1/TRBV3-2
CASSQGPGELFF | TRBJ2-2 | NA | 12 | NA | TRBV14
CASSEGPVNTQYF | TRBJ2-3 | NA | 13 | NA | TRBV11-1
CASSPRTGRNYGYTF | TRBJ1-2 | TRBD1 | 15 | NA | TRBV11-2
CASSPRFRTEISSSYNSPLHF | TRBJ1-6 | NA | 21 | NA | TRBV4-3
CASSRGTGELDEQYF | TRBJ2-7 | TRBD1 | 15 | NA | TRBV4-1
CASSRWDRANTEAFF | TRBJ1-1 | TRBD1 | 15 | few | TRBV28
CASSYGASGRSDTQYF | TRBJ2-3 | TRBD2 | 16 | NA | TRBV6-5
CASTYQSTRSVETQYF | TRBJ2-5 | NA | 16 | NA | TRBV2
CASSLEATPWAEAFF | TRBJ1-1 | NA | 15 | NA | TRBV28
CASSVGDLPTNEKLFF | TRBJ1-4 | NA | 16 | NA | TRBV9
CASSLVGVNEQFF | TRBJ2-1 | NA | 13 | NA | TRBV5-6
CASSPRYEQYF | TRBJ2-7 | NA | 11 | NA | TRBV3-1/TRBV3-2
CAGGAASNQPQHF | TRBJ1-5 | NA | 13 | NA | TRBV19
CASSFTAASGRATDTQYF | TRBJ2-3 | TRBD2 | 18 | NA | TRBV7-6
CASSQGTANEKLFF | TRBJ1-4 | NA | 14 | NA | TRBV14
CASSPSGEDEQYF | TRBJ2-7 | TRBD2 | 13 | NA | TRBV9
CASSSPGNSPLHF | TRBJ1-6 | NA | 13 | NA | TRBV7-9
CASSDSSQGRETQYF | TRBJ2-5 | NA | 15 | NA | TRBV2